This T cell receptor (beta chain) was identified during a study of cytomegalovirus exposure and HLA in healthy donors. Study outcomes and limitations: Diagnosis of cytomegalovirus status made by the classifier reportedly showed high specificity and sensitivity.

In regard to this clone: Its target is not known.

This CDR3 comprises 16 residues. The V gene end was trimmed by 0 bases and the J gene end by 5 bases; junction bases not matched to a gene: 10. Germline V gives CDR1 SGHRS, CDR2 YFSETQ. Unrecorded immune exposure was likely among donors, who were nominally healthy when sampled. Both 60 Vbeta primers and 13 Jbeta primers went into the PCR. Libraries were prepared by immunoSEQ multiplex PCR; TCRdb keeps only in-frame clonotypes and omits some of them. This table has 55,000 to 70,000 clones, 86% appearing once. The receptor's source is a woman aged 30 to 39 in good health and CMV-seronegative. The chain links TRBV5-1 to TRBJ2-5; 7 bases fit TRBD2. Sequenced material: PBMCs. DNA of the CDR3: TGCGCCAGCAGCTTGGGTCGAGGCGGGAGTGGGGAGACCCAGTACTTC. Translation gives CASSLGRGGSGETQYF.